What follows is one TCR beta chain and its context. V gave up 5 bases and J gave up 1 base, with 8 bases separating them. The CDR3 consists of 13 residues. Germline V CDR1 and CDR2: SGHAT, FQNNGV. The data were obtained in a study of blood T cell repertoires in COVID-19. Sequencing used immunoSEQ multiplex PCR; TCRdb keeps in-frame clones, though not all of them. This table holds a few hundred thousand clones, 80% to 90% found once. The sample comprised PBMCs or T cells enriched from blood (not recorded which). The source of this sequence is a woman in her late teens or twenties in a cohort exposed to, infected with or recovered from COVID-19 (not recorded which). The chain combines TRBV11-2 with TRBJ1-1, with D perhaps TRBD1 (5 bases). CDR3 sequence (DNA): TGTGCCAGCAGCGCCAGGGAGAACACTGAAGCTTTCTTT. This encodes CASSARENTEAFF.